The 17 T cell receptor beta chains presented below share a single source sample, sequenced in a study of T cells in Graves' hyperthyroidism and ophthalmopathy. The TCR beta CDR3 regions underwent amplification using RNA transcripts as the source. In the first-round RT-PCR of the TCR CDR3, the HTBI primer set was used. One entry per CDR3 protein results from TCRdb running MiXCR on the multiplex PCR reads. The sample lists about 500,000 distinct CDR3 sequences, over 13% occurring once. Sequencing input: blood. These receptors were collected from a woman aged 18 to 35 with Graves' hyperthyroidism.

Many counts were recorded for this clonotype. This sequence joins TRBV6-7 and TRBJ2-1; 10 bases match TRBD2. TRBV6-7 is filed as an ORF, its function uncertain. V lost 2 bases, J lost 4 bases, and 8 bases stayed unmatched. The CDR3 covers 17 residues. The CDR3 region is CASSYRVIAGGYNEQFF. The CDR3 coding sequence is TGTGCCAGCAGTTACCGGGTAATAGCGGGAGGTTACAATGAGCAGTTCTTC.

This clonotype was seen more than once but under ten times. The rearrangement links TRBV19 to TRBJ1-2; D might be TRBD1 (6 bases). Per the germline V gene, CDR1 is LNHDA and CDR2 is SQIVND (reference sequence). V was clipped by 6 bases and J by 4 bases, with 18 bases between them. This CDR3 contains 15 residues. The CDR3 DNA follows: TGTGCCAGTAGGAAAGGGGACAAGGGCCTCTATGGCTACACCTTC. This encodes CASRKGDKGLYGYTF.

In this sample, this clonotype turned up many times. J is TRBJ1-3 and V is TRBV6-2 or TRBV6-3; D call uncertain. The CDR3 is 14 amino acids. Trimming took 3 bases from V and 0 from J, leaving 6 bases between them. In germline, CDR1 is MNHEY, CDR2 SVGEGT. CDR3 in amino acids: CASSYRSSGNTIYF. As DNA, the CDR3 is TGTGCCAGCAGTTATCGGAGCTCTGGAAACACCATATATTTT.

Many counts were recorded for this clonotype. The rearrangement joins TRBV6-1 to TRBJ1-1; possible D gene TRBD1, 5 bases. The germline V gene encodes CDR1 MNHNS and CDR2 SASEGT. V was shortened by 5 bases and J by 0 bases, with 10 bases between the two germline ends. The CDR3 is 14 residues long. The CDR3 DNA reads TGTGCCAGCAGTTGGGGGGGGATGAACACTGAAGCTTTCTTT. Its protein is CASSWGGMNTEAFF.

On this clonotype: The germline gene is not matched at one end of the junction; a read error may be the cause. V is TRBV12-5 and J is TRBJ2-5, with D possibly matching TRBD1 (6 bases). Germline V CDR1 and CDR2: LGHNT, FRNRAP. The CDR3 is 15 amino acids. In DNA, the CDR3 is TGTGCTAGTGGTCCGGGACAAGGGGGACAAGAGGCCCAGTACTTC. As protein: CASGPGQGGQEAQYF.

The CDR3 region has the DNA TGTGCCAGCAGTGATGGGATGGGGGACGCTGGCTACACCTTC. Translated: CASSDGMGDAGYTF. The rearrangement joins TRBV2 to TRBJ1-2; maybe TRBD1 (5 bases). V was clipped by 3 bases and J by 7 bases, with 15 bases between them. The CDR3 is made up of 14 amino acids. The V gene's germline CDR1 is SNHLY and CDR2 FYNNEI. Full variable domain (remainder filled in from reference TRBV2 and TRBJ1-2): EPEVTQTPSHQVTQMGQEVILRCVPISNHLYFYWYRQILGQKVEFLVSFYNNEISEKSEIFDDQFSVERPDGSNFTLKIRSTKLEDSAMYFCASSDGMGDAGYTFGSGTRLTVV.

The sample holds many counts of this clonotype. V gene TRBV2 combines with J gene TRBJ2-2, with TRBD1 as a possible D gene (5 bases). The V end was cut by 3 bases, the J end by 1 base, with 27 bases between. The germline V gene encodes CDR1 SNHLY and CDR2 FYNNEI. The CDR3 contains 21 residues. The CDR3: CASSDGWGSPEPALNTGELFF. CDR3 nucleotide sequence: TGTGCCAGCAGTGATGGATGGGGCAGCCCCGAGCCGGCCTTGAACACCGGGGAGCTGTTTTTT.

This clonotype was seen ten or more times. The V call is TRBV6-5, the J call TRBJ2-7; no reliable D call. The germline CDR1 and CDR2 sequences are MNHEY and SVGAGI. This CDR3 comprises 16 residues. Trimming stripped 0 bases from V and 0 bases from J, with 12 bases between. The CDR3 bases are TGTGCCAGCAGTTACTCGAAGAGTTCGAGCTCCTACGAGCAGTACTTC. Its translation: CASSYSKSSSSYEQYF.

This clonotype was detected ten times or more. The chain couples TRBV19 to TRBJ1-5; TRBD1 is a possible D gene (6 bases). CDR1 and CDR2 from the germline V gene are LNHDA and SQIVND (reference sequence). Trimming cost V 4 bases and J 4 bases, with 14 bases left between them. The CDR3 is made up of 15 amino acids. CDR3 residues: CASSKGRQGNQPQHF. CDR3 DNA: TGTGCCAGTAGTAAAGGGAGGCAGGGGAATCAGCCCCAGCATTTT. Combining the CDR3 with reference TRBV19 and TRBJ1-5 gives the whole variable domain DGGITQSPKYLFRKEGQNVTLSCEQNLNHDAMYWYRQDPGQGLRLIYYSQIVNDFQKGDIAEGYSVSREKKESFPLTVTSAQKNPTAFYLCASSKGRQGNQPQHFGDGTRLSIL.

At least ten counts were recorded for this clonotype. This chain connects TRBV24-1 to TRBJ1-2; possibly TRBD1 for D (5 bases). V dropped 4 bases and J dropped 6 bases, with 17 bases sitting between them. The CDR3 contains 15 residues. CDR1 is KGHDR and CDR2 is SFDVKD in the germline V gene. DNA of the CDR3: TGTGCCACCAGTGACCCCGGCGGGGGTTTCAATGGCTACACCTTC. Protein sequence: CATSDPGGGFNGYTF.

There are many counts of this clonotype. The chain combines TRBV12-3 or TRBV12-4 with TRBJ1-2, with TRBD1 as a possible D gene (6 bases). Trimming left V 1 base short and J 3 bases short, with 6 bases between. The CDR3 extends over 13 amino acids. CDR3 nucleotides: TGTGCCAGCAGTTTAGGGACAGACTATGGCTACACCTTC. This sequence encodes CASSLGTDYGYTF.

This clonotype was counted many times. J is TRBJ2-5 and V is TRBV6-1, with TRBD1 matching 10 bases. Trimming cost V 5 bases and J 5 bases; bases outside gene matches: 5. Germline V gene lookup returns CDR1 MNHNS and CDR2 SASEGT. The CDR3 is made up of 14 amino acids. In nucleotides, the CDR3 is TGTGCCAGCAGTATGGGACAGGGGATGGAGACCCAGTACTTC. Its translation: CASSMGQGMETQYF.

Ten or more counts support this clonotype. The chain has TRBV24-1 and TRBJ1-2; no clear D gene. V shed 2 bases and J shed 1 base, with 10 bases lying between them. The CDR3 extends over 15 amino acids. CDR1 and CDR2 (germline): KGHDR, SFDVKD. This chain's CDR3 is CATSDSSASNYGYTF. In nucleotides, the CDR3 is TGTGCCACCAGTGATTCGAGTGCCAGTAACTATGGCTACACCTTC.

In its sample, this clonotype was seen many times. The rearrangement uses TRBV19 and TRBJ1-6; D perhaps matches TRBD1 (6 bases). V was clipped by 7 bases and J by 4 bases, with 14 bases between them. Germline V CDR1 and CDR2: LNHDA, SQIVND (reference sequence). The CDR3 extends over 15 amino acids. CDR3 sequence reads: CASNLDRSYNSPLHF. The CDR3 DNA reads as TGTGCCAGTAACCTCGACAGGTCTTATAATTCACCCCTCCACTTT.

This clonotype was counted at least ten times. CDR3 protein: CASSPQREGWADTQYF. CDR3 DNA: TGTGCCAGCAGTCCTCAGCGGGAGGGGTGGGCAGATACGCAGTATTTT. The chain employs TRBV12-3 or TRBV12-4 and TRBJ2-3; 10 bases align to TRBD2. This CDR3 has 16 residues. V was clipped by 5 bases and J by 4 bases; unmatched bases: 9.

Ten or more counts support this clonotype. V and J are TRBV24-1 and TRBJ2-1; the match to TRBD2 covers 10 bases. CDR1 is KGHDR and CDR2 is SFDVKD in the germline V gene. CDR3 length equals 15 residues. J gave up 4 bases and V 8 bases, and 7 bases lay outside the gene matches. CDR3 sequence: CATMAGTSEYNEQFF. The CDR3, as DNA: TGTGCCACCATGGCCGGGACTAGCGAATACAATGAGCAGTTCTTC.

The table lists this clonotype with many counts. The J gene is TRBJ2-1, the V gene TRBV5-1; 8 bases are a match to TRBD2. Trimming at V came to 1 base and at J to 2 bases, leaving 8 bases not matched to a gene. The CDR3 sequence is 17 residues long. The V gene's germline CDR1 is SGHRS and CDR2 YFSETQ. Here the CDR3 reads CASSLSSGGVAYNEQFF. The CDR3 nucleotides read TGCGCCAGCAGCTTGTCTTCGGGAGGGGTTGCCTACAATGAGCAGTTCTTC. Looking up the rest from reference TRBV5-1 and TRBJ2-1 gives the full variable domain: KAGVTQTPRYLIKTRGQQVTLSCSPISGHRSVSWYQQTPGQGLQFLFEYFSETQRNKGNFPGRFSGRQFSNSRSEMNVSTLELGDSALYLCASSLSSGGVAYNEQFFGPGTRLTVL.